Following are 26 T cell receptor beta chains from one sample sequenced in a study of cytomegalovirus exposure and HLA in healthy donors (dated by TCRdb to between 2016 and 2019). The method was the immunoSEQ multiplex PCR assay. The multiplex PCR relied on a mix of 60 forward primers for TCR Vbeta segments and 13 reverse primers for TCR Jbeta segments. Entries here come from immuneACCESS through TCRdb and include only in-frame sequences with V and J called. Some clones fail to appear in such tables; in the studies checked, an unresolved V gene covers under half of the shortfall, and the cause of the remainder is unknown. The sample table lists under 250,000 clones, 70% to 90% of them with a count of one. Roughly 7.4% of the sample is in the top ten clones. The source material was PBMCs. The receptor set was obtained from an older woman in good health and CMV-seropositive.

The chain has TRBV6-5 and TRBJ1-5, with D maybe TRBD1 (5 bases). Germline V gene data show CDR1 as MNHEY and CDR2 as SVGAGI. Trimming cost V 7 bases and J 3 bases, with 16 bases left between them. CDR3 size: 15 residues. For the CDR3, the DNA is TGTGCCAGCACTGGAGCCGGGGGAATCAATCAGCCCCAGCATTTT. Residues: CASTGAGGINQPQHF.

CDR3 coding DNA: TGTGCCAGCACGGTAGCGGGGAACAATGAGCAGTTCTTC. This translates into CASTVAGNNEQFF. V and J are TRBV7-9 and TRBJ2-1, with 8 bases lining up with TRBD2. The germline gives CDR1 SEHNR, CDR2 FQNEAQ (reference sequence). This CDR3 contains 13 residues. Trimming cost V 7 bases and J 5 bases; bases outside gene matches: 4.

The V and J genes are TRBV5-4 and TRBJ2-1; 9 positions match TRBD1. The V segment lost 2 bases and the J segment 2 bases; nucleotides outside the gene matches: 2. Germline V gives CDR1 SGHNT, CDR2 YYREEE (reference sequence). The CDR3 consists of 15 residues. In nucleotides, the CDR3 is TGTGCCAGCAGCTTCCGGGACAGGGCCTACAATGAGCAGTTCTTC. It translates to CASSFRDRAYNEQFF.

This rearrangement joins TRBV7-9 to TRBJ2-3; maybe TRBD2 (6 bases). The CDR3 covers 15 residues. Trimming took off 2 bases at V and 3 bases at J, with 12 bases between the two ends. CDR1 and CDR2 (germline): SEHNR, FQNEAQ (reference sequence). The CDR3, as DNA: TGTGCCAGCAGCTTAAGTGTGGAGGGAACAGATACGCAGTATTTT. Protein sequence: CASSLSVEGTDTQYF.

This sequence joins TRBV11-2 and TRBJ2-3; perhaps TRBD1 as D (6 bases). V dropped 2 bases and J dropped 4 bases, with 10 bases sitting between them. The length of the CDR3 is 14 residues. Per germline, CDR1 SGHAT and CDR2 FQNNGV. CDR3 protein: CASSLIPGADTQYF. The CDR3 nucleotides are TGTGCCAGCAGCTTAATCCCAGGGGCAGATACGCAGTATTTT.

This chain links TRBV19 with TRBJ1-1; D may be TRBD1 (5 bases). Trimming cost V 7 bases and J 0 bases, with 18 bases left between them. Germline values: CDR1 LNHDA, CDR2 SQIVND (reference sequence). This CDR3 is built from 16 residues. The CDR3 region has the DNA TGTGCCAGTACGCTCCGGTCTTGGGGGGTGAACACTGAAGCTTTCTTT. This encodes CASTLRSWGVNTEAFF.

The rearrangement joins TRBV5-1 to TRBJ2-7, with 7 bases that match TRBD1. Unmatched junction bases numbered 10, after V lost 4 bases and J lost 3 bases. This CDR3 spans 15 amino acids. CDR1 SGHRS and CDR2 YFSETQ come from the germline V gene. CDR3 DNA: TGCGCCAGCAGCATCGGGACAGCAAGAATCTACGAGCAGTACTTC. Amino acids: CASSIGTARIYEQYF.

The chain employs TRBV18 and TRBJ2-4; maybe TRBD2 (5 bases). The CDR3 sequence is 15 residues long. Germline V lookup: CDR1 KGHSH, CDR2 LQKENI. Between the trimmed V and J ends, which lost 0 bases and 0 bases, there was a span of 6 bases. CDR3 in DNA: TGTGCCAGCTCACCACCAGGACTAGCCAAAAACATTCAGTACTTC. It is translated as CASSPPGLAKNIQYF.

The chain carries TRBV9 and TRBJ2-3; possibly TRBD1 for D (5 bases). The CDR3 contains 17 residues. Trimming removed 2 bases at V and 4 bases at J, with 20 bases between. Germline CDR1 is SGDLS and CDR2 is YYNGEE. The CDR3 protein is CASSVAVTPGLSDTQYF. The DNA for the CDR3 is TGTGCCAGCAGCGTCGCGGTCACCCCAGGGCTTTCAGATACGCAGTATTTT.

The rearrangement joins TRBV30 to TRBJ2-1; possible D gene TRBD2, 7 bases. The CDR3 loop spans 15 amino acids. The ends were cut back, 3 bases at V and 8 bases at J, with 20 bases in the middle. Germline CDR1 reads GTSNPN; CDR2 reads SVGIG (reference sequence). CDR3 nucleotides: TGTGCCTGGAGGGTGAGGGGGGGCGTAAACGATGAGCAGTTCTTC. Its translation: CAWRVRGGVNDEQFF.

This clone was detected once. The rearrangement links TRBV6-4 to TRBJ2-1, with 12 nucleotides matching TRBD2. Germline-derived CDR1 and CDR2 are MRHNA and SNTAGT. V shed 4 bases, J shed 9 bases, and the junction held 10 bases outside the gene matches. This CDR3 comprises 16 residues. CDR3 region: CASSVLAGGPRGEQFF. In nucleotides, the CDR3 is TGTGCCAGCAGTGTTCTAGCGGGAGGGCCCAGGGGTGAGCAGTTCTTC.

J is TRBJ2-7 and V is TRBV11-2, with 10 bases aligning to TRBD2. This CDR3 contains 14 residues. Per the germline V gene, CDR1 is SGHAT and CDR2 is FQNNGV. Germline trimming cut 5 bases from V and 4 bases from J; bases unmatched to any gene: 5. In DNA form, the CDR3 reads TGTGCCAGCAGCCCTAGCGGGAGTTGGTACGAGCAGTACTTC. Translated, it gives CASSPSGSWYEQYF.

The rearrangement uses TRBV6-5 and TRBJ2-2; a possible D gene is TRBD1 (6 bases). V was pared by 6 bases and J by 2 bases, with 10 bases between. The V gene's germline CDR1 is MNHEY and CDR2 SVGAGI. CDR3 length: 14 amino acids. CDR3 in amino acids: CASRHRVNTGELFF. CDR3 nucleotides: TGTGCCAGCAGACACAGGGTAAACACCGGGGAGCTGTTTTTT.

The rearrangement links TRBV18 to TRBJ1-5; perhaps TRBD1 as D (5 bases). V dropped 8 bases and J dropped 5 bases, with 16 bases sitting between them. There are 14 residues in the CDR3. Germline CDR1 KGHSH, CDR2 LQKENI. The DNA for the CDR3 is TGTGCCAGCGCGCAAGGGGTACCATATCAGCCCCAGCATTTT. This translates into CASAQGVPYQPQHF.

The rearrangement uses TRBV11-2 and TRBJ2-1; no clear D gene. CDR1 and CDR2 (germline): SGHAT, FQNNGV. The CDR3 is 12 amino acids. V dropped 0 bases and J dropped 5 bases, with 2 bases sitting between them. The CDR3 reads CASSLDDNEQFF. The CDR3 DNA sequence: TGTGCCAGCAGCTTAGACGACAATGAGCAGTTCTTC.

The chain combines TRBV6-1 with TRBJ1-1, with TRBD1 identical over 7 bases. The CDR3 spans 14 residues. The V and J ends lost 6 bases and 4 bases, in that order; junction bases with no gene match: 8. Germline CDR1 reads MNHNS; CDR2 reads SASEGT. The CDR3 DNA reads TGTGCCAGCAGGGAGGGACAGTACGTCACTGAAGCTTTCTTT. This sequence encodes CASREGQYVTEAFF.

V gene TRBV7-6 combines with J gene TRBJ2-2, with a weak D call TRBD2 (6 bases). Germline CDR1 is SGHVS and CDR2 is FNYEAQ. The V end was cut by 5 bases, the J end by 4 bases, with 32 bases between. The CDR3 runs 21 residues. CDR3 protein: CASSRLSRGTSPLKTTGELFF. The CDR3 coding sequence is TGTGCCAGCAGCCGACTCTCTAGAGGGACTTCCCCTCTCAAGACCACCGGGGAGCTGTTTTTT.

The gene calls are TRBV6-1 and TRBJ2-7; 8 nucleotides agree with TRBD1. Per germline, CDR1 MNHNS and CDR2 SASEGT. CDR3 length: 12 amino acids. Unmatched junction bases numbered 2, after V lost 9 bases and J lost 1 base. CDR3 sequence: CASGTGSYEQYF. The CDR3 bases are TGTGCCAGTGGGACAGGTTCCTACGAGCAGTACTTC.

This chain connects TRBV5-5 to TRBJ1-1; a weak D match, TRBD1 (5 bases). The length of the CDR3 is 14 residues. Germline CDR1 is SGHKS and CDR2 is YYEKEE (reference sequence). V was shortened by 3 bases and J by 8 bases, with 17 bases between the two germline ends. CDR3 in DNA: TGTGCCAGCAGCTCGAACCCAGCACAGGCCGAAGCTTTCTTT. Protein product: CASSSNPAQAEAFF.

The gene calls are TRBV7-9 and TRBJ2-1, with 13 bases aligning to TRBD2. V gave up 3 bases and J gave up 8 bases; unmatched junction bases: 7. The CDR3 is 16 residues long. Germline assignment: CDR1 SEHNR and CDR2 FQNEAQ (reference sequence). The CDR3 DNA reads TGTGCCAGCAGCTTTCGACTAGCGGGAGGAAGAGATGAGCAGTTCTTC. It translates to CASSFRLAGGRDEQFF. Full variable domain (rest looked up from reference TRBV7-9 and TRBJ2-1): DTGVSQNPRHKITKRGQNVTFRCDPISEHNRLYWYRQTLGQGPEFLTYFQNEAQLEKSRLLSDRFSAERPKGSFSTLEIQRTEQGDSAMYLCASSFRLAGGRDEQFFGPGTRLTVL.

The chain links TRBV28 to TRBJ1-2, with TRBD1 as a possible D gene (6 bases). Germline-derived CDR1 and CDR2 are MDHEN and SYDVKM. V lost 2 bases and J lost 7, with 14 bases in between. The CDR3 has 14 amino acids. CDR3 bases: TGTGCCAGCAGTTTAGGGGGGGCCATTCGTGGCTACACCTTC. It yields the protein CASSLGGAIRGYTF.

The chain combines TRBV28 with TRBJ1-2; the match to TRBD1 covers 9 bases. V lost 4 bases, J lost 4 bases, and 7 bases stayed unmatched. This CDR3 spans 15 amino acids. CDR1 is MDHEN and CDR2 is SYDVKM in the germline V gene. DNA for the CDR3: TGTGCCAGCAGTTCGACCGGGACAGGGCGCTATGGCTACACCTTC. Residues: CASSSTGTGRYGYTF.

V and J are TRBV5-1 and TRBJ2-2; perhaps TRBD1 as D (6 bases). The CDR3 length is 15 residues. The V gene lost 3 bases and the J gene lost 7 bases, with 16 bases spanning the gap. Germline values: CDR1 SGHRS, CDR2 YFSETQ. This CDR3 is CASSSSGEAGGELFF. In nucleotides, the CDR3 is TGCGCCAGCAGCTCTTCAGGGGAAGCTGGCGGGGAGCTGTTTTTT.

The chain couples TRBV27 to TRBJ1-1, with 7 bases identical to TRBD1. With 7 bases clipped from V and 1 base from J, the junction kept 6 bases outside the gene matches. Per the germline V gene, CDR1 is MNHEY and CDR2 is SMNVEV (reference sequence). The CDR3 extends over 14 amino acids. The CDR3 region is CASTQDRTNTEAFF. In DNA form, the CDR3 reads TGTGCCAGCACTCAGGACAGGACGAACACTGAAGCTTTCTTT.

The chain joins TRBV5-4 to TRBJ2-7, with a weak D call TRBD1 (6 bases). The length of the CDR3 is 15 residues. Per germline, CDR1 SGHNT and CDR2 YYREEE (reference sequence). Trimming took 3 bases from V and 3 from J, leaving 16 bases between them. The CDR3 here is CASSWGQRGRYEQYF. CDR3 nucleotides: TGTGCCAGCAGCTGGGGACAAAGAGGTCGCTACGAGCAGTACTTC.

CDR3: CASQWDSGGYTF. CDR3 sequence (DNA): TGTGCCAGTCAATGGGACTCGGGGGGCTACACCTTC. The J gene is TRBJ1-2, the V gene TRBV28; D is possibly TRBD1 (5 bases). CDR3 length: 12 amino acids. CDR1 MDHEN and CDR2 SYDVKM come from the germline V gene. V gave up 9 bases and J gave up 8 bases, with 16 bases separating them.